Listed below are T cell receptor beta chains from one sample, sequenced in a study of blood T cell repertoires in COVID-19. The method was immunoSEQ multiplex PCR; TCRdb's version includes in-frame clones alone and lacks a portion of them. The sample yields 210,000 or so clones, 70% to 80% seen once. Material for sequencing was peripheral blood. These receptors were obtained from a man aged 50 or older who had recovered from COVID-19. The conserved cysteine and the conserved F or W are not part of the CDR3 here.

J,V,CDR3
TRBJ2-1,TRBV7-2,ASTLAGPNEQF
TRBJ2-3,TRBV6-5,ASSRGTSTDTQY
TRBJ2-7,TRBV28,ASSLKGADYEQY
TRBJ2-1,TRBV19,ASSIRSGRGHNEQF
TRBJ1-2,TRBV3-1/TRBV3-2,ASSQDPEFYGYT
TRBJ1-5,TRBV2,ASSPNLDQPQH
TRBJ2-4,TRBV3-1/TRBV3-2,ASSDLNIQY
TRBJ2-1,TRBV2,ASRSAGGDNEQF
TRBJ1-1,TRBV4-3,ASSRSTRGGDTEAF
TRBJ2-1,TRBV24-1,ATSDPPGTSGRGSYNEQF
TRBJ1-6,TRBV9,ASSAQGSPLH
TRBJ2-7,TRBV18,ASSVAGLGYEQY
TRBJ2-1,TRBV25-1,ASSDPGTSGPWDEQF
TRBJ2-7,TRBV2,ASARGLDGYEQY
TRBJ2-1,TRBV21-1,ASSGRGSNNEQF
TRBJ2-1,TRBV24-1,ATSDAGLAGTYNEQF
TRBJ2-7,TRBV20-1,SASGRYEQY
TRBJ1-5,TRBV19,ASSTRGTGTGSNQPQH